This T cell receptor (beta chain) was profiled in a study of blood T cell repertoires in COVID-19 (dated by TCRdb to 2020 to 2022). Background for the entire study: Samples from collaborators originated in the United States, Italy and Spain and spanned both the acute and convalescent phases of COVID-19. The repertoires were released in a freely available public database meant as a resource for research on the immune response to SARS-CoV-2. The prospective study material was composed of cDNA or gDNA derived from T cells, B-cell-depleted T cells, or PBMCs. Where HLA class I and class II types were available, the types were taken from metadata supplied by the sample provider, not from assay-based typing. Deeply sampled blood TCRbeta repertoires from subjects exposed to, actively infected with, or recovered from COVID-19 were included in the dataset. Samples came from the ongoing ImmuneRACE study (first 160 participants) plus 1,254 subjects from 6 global collaborators. Nearly every sample came with metadata listing a de-identified subject ID, COVID-19 status, age in years and sex.

TCRbeta CDR3 regions were amplified from genomic DNA using the immunoSEQ Assay, a bias-controlled multiplex PCR. From the authors' description of their analysis: Nucleated cell counts per sample were estimated from amplification of reference gene primers within the assay. Sequence reads were collapsed and filtered to measure the absolute abundance of every unique TCRbeta CDR3 rearrangement. For each sample, productive Simpson clonality was calculated as the square root of Simpson's diversity index across productive rearrangements. TCRdb holds this immuneACCESS table with in-frame rearrangements only. Some clones are missing; in checked studies, unresolved V genes explain under half, and the rest has no known cause. D and trimming come from the DNA, and the V and J calls and clone size come from that table. Across this sample there are a few hundred thousand clones, with over 85% seen only once. The ten largest clones take up approximately 2% of the sample.

Findings and caveats that apply to the study as a whole: The amount of clinical and demographic metadata varied by source and participant and was provided uncurated.

In the prospective study, participants were about 18 to 95 years old, resided in approximately 25 geographic areas of the United States, and were enrolled through a virtual design. In the prospective study, participants were assigned to cohorts based on the clinical history participants reported in a screening survey and a study questionnaire. Recovered participants in ImmuneRACE Cohort 3 were defined as having two consecutive negative NP/OP PCR tests, clearance from a healthcare professional, or resolution of symptoms. In the prospective study, whole blood, serum and a nasopharyngeal or oropharyngeal swab were collected from each participant by mobile phlebotomists. Prospective study participants could optionally give additional blood draws and questionnaires over an approximately 2-month period. Before DNA extraction, blood samples from the prospective study were shipped at room temperature or frozen.

This clone came up once. It lacks a known antigen. Nothing much larger sits one base from this clone, and base qualities are not available. This receptor was obtained from a woman in her sixties who had recovered from COVID-19. Sequenced material: PBMCs or T cells enriched from blood (not recorded which).

The base sequence is TGTGCCAGCAGCCAGCGGGGGGAGGTAAGCAATCAGCCCCAGCATTTT. The encoded protein is CASSQRGEVSNQPQHF. The rearrangement joined TRBV9 to TRBJ1-5, with TRBD1 perhaps the D gene, on 5 matching bases. V is reduced by 4 bases and J by 1 base, leaving a spacing of 15 bases between them. The germline V gene gives CDR1 as SGDLS and CDR2 as YYNGEE. From the cysteine through the phenylalanine, the CDR3 covers 16 amino acids. The DNA shown is the 48-base CDR3, in frame from base 1.